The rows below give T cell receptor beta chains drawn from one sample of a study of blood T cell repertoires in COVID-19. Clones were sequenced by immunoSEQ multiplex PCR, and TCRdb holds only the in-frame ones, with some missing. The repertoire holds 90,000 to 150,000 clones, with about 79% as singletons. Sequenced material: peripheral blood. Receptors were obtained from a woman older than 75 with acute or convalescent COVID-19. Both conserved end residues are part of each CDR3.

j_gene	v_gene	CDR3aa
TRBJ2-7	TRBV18	CASSLQDYEQYF
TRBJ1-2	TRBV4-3	CASSQGSEADYGYTF
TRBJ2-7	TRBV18	CASSQERSYEQYF
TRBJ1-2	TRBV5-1	CASKEGDSGGYGYTF
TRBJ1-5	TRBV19	CASSPSGGNQPQHF
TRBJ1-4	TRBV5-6	CASSPMTGVTEKLFF
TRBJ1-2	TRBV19	CASSISHGGNYGYTF
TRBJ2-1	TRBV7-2	CASTSGGGYSGNEQFF
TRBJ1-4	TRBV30	CAWTQLTGPLEKLFF
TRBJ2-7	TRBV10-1	CASTADRGSSEQYF
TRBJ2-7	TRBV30	CAGDRGSYEQYF
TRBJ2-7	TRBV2	CASSPWGQEREQYF
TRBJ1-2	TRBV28	CASSSPPKQGSGTTF
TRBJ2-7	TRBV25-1	CASSGDRGISYEQYF
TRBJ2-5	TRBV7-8	CASSYGSGTGLETQYF
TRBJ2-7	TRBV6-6	CASRRSPGTGETYEQYF
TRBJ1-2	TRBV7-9	CASSPVRSNYGYTF
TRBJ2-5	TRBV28	CASRTQGAGETQYF
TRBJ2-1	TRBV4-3	CASSQDQGPPLNEQFF
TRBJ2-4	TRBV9	CASSAPGTSGRGGKNIQYF
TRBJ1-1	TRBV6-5	CASSTWGNPSTEAFF
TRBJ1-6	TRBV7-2	CASSLVRRGRGSPLHF
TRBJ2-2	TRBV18	CASSPPDSTGELFF
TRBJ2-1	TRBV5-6	CASSLALRGQRAFF
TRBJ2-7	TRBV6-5	CASSYWDFSYEQYF
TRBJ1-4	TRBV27	CASGPRKDSRTTNEKLFF
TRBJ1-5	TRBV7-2	CASSSTGARNQPQHF
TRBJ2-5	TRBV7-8	CASSLAHPTGLGETQYF
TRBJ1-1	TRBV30	CAWSVGQSEAFF
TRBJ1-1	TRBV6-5	CASSSGQGNTEAFF
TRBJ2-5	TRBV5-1	CASSLERGRPGEETQYF
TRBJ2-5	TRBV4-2	CASSRGSGGAGLGGETQYF
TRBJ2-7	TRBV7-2	CASSSTRETWVYEQYF
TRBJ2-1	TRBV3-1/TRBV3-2	CASSQVGLAGEAYNEQFF
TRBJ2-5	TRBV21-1	CASSKLQREGPRETQYF
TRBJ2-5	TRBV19	CASSARTGKGEETQYF
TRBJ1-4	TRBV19	CARPGSRNEKLFF
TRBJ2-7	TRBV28	CASSSPTTSGRVHEQYF
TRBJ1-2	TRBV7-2	CASSARGGHGYTF
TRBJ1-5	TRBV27	CASNRQGSNQPQHF